This T cell receptor beta chain was recovered during a study of blood T cell repertoires in COVID-19. Background on the study: The origin of the acute and convalescent COVID-19 samples was the United States, Italy and Spain. In each case, the material was cDNA or gDNA derived from T cells, B-cell-depleted T cells, or PBMCs.

In the authors' methods: Nucleated cell number was recorded as an estimate derived from reference gene primer amplification. This table comes from immunoSEQ multiplex PCR, and its TCRdb copy is limited to in-frame clones, with some not included. V and J calls and clone size are those listed in that table; D and trimming were worked out from the DNA. The table lists approximately 260,000 clones, 80% to 90% of them singletons, with roughly 10% in the top ten. Germline CDR1 DFQATT, CDR2 SNEGSKA (reference sequence). The V end lost 4 bases, the J end lost 4 bases, and 7 bases lay between the germline ends. The CDR3 has 11 residues. Recruited during active infection, patients (from Seattle) were subsequently followed longitudinally.

Sequences were obtained from peripheral blood. The origin of this receptor is a woman in her seventies with COVID-19, enrolled during active disease. The chain uses TRBV20-1 and TRBJ1-1; perhaps TRBD1 as D (5 bases). CDR3 sequence reads: CSATRVTEAFF. The CDR3 DNA sequence: TGCAGTGCTACCAGGGTCACTGAAGCTTTCTTT.